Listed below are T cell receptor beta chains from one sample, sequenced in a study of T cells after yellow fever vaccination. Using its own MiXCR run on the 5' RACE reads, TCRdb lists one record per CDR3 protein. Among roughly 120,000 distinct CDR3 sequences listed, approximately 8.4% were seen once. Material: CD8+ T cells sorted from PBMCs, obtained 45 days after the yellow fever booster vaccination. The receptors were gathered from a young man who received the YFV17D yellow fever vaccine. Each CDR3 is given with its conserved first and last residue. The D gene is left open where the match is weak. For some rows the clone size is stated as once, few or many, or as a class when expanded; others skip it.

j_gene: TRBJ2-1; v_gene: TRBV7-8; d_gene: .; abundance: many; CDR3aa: CASSPTSLEQFF; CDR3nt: TGTGCCAGCAGCCCCACTAGCCTTGAGCAGTTCTTC
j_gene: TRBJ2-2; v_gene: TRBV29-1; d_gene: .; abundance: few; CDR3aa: CSVILSLANTGELFF; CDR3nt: TGCAGCGTAATTTTATCCCTCGCGAACACCGGGGAGCTGTTTTTT
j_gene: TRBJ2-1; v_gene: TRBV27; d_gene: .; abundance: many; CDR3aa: CASSTTGLLLPNEQFF; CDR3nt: TGTGCCAGCAGTACCACAGGTCTCCTACTACCCAATGAGCAGTTCTTC
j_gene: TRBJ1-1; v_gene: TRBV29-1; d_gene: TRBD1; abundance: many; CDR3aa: CSAPLQGARAFF; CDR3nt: TGCAGCGCACCTTTACAGGGGGCGCGAGCTTTCTTT
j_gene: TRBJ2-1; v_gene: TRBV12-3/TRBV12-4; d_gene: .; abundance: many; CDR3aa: CASREAGSYNEQFF; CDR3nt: TGTGCCAGCAGGGAAGCGGGCTCCTACAATGAGCAGTTCTTC
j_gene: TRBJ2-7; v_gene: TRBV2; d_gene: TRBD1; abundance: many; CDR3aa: CASEGADYEQYF; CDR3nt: TGTGCCAGCGAGGGGGCGGATTACGAGCAGTACTTC
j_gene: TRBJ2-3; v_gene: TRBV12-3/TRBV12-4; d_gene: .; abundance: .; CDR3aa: CASRKKEEDTQYF; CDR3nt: TGTGCCAGCAGGAAAAAAGAGGAGGATACGCAGTATTTT
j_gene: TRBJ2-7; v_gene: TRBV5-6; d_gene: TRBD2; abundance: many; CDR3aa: CASSLSALAGREQYF; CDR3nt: TGTGCCAGCAGCTTGTCCGCGCTAGCGGGACGCGAGCAGTACTTC
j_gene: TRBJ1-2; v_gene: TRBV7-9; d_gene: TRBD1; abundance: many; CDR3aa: CASSVDRVQLGYTF; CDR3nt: TGTGCCAGCAGCGTCGACAGGGTGCAGTTAGGCTACACCTTC
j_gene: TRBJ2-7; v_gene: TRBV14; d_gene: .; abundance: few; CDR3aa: CASSQVFAFGPPEQYF; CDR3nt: TGTGCCAGCAGCCAAGTTTTCGCTTTCGGACCCCCCGAGCAGTACTTC
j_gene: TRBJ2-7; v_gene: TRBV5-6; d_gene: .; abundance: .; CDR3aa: CARSSGTPYEQYF; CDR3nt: TGTGCCAGGAGCTCCGGGACCCCCTACGAGCAGTACTTC
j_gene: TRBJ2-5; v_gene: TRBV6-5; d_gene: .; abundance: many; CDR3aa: CASTSFETQYF; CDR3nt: TGTGCCAGCACTAGCTTTGAGACCCAGTACTTC
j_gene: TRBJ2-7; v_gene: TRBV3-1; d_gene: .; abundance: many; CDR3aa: CASSQEAHEQYF; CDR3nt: TGTGCCAGCAGCCAAGAAGCCCACGAGCAGTACTTC
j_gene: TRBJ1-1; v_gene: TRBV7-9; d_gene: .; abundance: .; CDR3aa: CASSFDSLNTEAFF; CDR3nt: TGTGCCAGCAGCTTTGACAGTCTCAACACTGAAGCTTTCTTT
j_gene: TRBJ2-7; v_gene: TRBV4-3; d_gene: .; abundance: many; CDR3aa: CASSQAGYEQYF; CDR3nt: TGCGCCAGCAGCCAAGCGGGCTACGAGCAGTACTTC
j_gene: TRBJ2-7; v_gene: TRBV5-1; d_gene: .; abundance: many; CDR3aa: CASSLGAGNEQYF; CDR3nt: TGCGCCAGCAGCTTGGGGGCAGGGAACGAGCAGTACTTC
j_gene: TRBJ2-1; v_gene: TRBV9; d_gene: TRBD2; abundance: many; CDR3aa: CASSVEGGRWDEQFF; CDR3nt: TGTGCCAGCAGCGTAGAAGGCGGGAGATGGGATGAGCAGTTCTTC
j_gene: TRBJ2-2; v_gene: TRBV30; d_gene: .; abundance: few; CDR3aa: CAWVELAGELFF; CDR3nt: TGTGCCTGGGTTGAGCTGGCCGGGGAGCTGTTTTTT
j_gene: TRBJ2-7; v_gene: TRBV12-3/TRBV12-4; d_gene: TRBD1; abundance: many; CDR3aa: CASTHGTGPYEQYF; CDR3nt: TGTGCCAGCACCCACGGGACAGGACCCTACGAGCAGTACTTC
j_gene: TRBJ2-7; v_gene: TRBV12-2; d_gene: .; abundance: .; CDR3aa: CASRLAVGGTYEQYF; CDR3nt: TGTGCAAGTCGCTTAGCCGTGGGGGGGACCTACGAGCAGTACTTC
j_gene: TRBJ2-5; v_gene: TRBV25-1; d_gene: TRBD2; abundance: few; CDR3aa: CASSESLAGSQETQYF; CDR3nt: TGTGCCAGCAGTGAATCCCTAGCGGGCTCCCAAGAGACCCAGTACTTC